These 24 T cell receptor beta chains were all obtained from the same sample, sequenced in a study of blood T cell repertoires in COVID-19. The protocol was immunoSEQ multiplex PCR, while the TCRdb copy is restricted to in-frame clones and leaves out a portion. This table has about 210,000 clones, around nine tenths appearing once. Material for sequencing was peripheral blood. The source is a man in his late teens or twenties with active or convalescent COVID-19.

CDR3 sequence: CASSFRYRGTDTQYF. The CDR3 coding sequence is TGTGCCAGCAGCTTTAGGTACCGGGGCACAGATACGCAGTATTTT. The chain links TRBV5-4 to TRBJ2-3; D unresolved. CDR1 and CDR2 from the germline V gene are SGHNT and YYREEE (reference sequence). The CDR3 sequence is 15 residues long. The germline V and J ends were trimmed by 2 bases and 1 base, with 11 bases remaining between them.

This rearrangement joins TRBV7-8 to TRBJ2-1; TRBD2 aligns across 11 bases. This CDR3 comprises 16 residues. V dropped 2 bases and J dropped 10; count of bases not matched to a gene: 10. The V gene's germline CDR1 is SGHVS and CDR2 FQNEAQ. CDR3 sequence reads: CASSLRGSGGAKEQFF. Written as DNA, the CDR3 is TGTGCCAGCAGCTTAAGGGGTAGCGGGGGGGCGAAAGAGCAGTTCTTC.

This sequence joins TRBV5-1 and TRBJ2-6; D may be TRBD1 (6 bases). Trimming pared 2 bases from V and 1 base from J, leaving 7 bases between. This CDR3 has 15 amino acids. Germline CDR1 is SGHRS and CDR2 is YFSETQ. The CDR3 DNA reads TGCGCCAGCAGCTTCGGGACATCTGGGGCCAACGTCCTGACTTTC. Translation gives CASSFGTSGANVLTF.

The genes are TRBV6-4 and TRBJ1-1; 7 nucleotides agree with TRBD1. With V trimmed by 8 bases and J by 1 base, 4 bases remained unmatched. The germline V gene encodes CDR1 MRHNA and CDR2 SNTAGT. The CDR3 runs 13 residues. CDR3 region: CASGRDRNTEAFF. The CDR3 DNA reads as TGTGCCAGCGGCCGGGACAGGAACACTGAAGCTTTCTTT.

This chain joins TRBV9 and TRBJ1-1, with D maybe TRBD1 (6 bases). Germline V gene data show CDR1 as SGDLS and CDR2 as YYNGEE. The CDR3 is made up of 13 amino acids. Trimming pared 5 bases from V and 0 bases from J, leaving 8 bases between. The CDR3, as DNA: TGTGCCAGCAGTCAGGGGATGAACACTGAAGCTTTCTTT. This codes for CASSQGMNTEAFF.

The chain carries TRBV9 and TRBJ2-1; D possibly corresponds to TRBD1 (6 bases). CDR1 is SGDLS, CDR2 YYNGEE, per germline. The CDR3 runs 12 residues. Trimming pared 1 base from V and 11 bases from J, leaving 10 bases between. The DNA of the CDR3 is TGTGCCAGCAGCGTACAGGACAGCAAGCAGTTCTTC. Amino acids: CASSVQDSKQFF.

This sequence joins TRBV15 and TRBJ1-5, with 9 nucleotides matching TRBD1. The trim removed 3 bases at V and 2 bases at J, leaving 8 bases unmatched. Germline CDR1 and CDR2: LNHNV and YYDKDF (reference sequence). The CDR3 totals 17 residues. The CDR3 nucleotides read TGTGCCACCAGCAGCACTAGACAGGGGGTGGGCAATCAGCCCCAGCATTTT. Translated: CATSSTRQGVGNQPQHF.

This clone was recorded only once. In nucleotides, the CDR3 is TGTGCCAGCAGTGTGGAGGGGCCCCCCTACAATGAGCAGTTCTTC. As protein: CASSVEGPPYNEQFF. This chain joins TRBV2 and TRBJ2-1; weak D call: TRBD2 (6 bases). The germline gives CDR1 SNHLY, CDR2 FYNNEI. V lost 4 bases, J lost 2 bases, and 12 bases lay in between. This CDR3 has 15 amino acids.

The CDR3 nucleotides read TGTGCCAGCAGCAAAGGGGGAGGGCGGAATCAGCCCCAGCATTTT. Its translation: CASSKGGGRNQPQHF. The chain joins TRBV7-2 to TRBJ1-5, with a possible D match to TRBD1 (6 bases). The V and J ends lost 5 bases and 4 bases respectively, with 15 bases between them. There are 15 residues in the CDR3. Per the germline V gene, CDR1 is SGHTA and CDR2 is FQGNSA. Variable domain in full (rest from reference TRBV7-2 and TRBJ1-5): GAGVSQSPSNKVTEKGKDVELRCDPISGHTALYWYRQSLGQGLEFLIYFQGNSAPDKSGLPSDRFSAERTGGSVSTLTIQRTQQEDSAVYLCASSKGGGRNQPQHFGDGTRLSIL.

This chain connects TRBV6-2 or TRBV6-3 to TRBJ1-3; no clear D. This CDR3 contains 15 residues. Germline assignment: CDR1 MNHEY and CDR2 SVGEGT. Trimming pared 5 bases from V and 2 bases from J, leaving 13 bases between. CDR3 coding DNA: TGTGCCAGCAGTCCACTTCAATCGCCTGGAAACACCATATATTTT. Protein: CASSPLQSPGNTIYF.

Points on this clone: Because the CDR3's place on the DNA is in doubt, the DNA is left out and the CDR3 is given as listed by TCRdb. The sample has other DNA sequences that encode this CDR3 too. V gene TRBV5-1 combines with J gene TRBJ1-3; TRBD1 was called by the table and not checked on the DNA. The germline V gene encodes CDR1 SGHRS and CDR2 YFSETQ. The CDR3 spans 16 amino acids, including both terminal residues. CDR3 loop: CASSLGDSSSGNTIYF.

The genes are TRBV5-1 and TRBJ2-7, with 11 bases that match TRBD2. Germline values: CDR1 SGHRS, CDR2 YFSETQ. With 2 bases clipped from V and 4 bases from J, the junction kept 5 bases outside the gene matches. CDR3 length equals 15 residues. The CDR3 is CASSLELAGAYEQYF. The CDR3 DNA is TGCGCCAGCAGCTTAGAACTAGCGGGAGCATACGAGCAGTACTTC.

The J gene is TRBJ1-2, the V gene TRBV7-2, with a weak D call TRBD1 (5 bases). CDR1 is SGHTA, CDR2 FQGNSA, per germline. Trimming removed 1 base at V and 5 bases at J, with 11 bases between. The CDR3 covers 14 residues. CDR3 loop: CASSLDGGGYGYTF. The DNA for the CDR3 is TGTGCCAGCAGCTTAGATGGGGGGGGATATGGCTACACCTTC.

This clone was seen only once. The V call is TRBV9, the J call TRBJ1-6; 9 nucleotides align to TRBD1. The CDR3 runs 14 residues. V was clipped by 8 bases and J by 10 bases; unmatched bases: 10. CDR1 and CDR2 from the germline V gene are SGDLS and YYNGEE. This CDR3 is CASSIRTGDSPLHF. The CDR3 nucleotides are TGTGCCAGTAGCATACGGACAGGGGACTCACCCCTCCACTTT.

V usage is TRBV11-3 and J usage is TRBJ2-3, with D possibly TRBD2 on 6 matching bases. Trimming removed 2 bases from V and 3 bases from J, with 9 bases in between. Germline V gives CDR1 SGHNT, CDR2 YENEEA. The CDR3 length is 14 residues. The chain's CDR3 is CASSLSGGTDTQYF. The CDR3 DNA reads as TGTGCCAGCAGCTTAAGTGGGGGGACAGATACGCAGTATTTT.

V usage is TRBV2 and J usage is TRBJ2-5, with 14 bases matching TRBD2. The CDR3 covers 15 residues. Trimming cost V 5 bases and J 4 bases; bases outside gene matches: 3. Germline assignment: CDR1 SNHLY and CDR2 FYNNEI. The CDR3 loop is CASSWTSGGIETQYF. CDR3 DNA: TGTGCCAGCAGTTGGACTAGCGGGGGGATAGAGACCCAGTACTTC.

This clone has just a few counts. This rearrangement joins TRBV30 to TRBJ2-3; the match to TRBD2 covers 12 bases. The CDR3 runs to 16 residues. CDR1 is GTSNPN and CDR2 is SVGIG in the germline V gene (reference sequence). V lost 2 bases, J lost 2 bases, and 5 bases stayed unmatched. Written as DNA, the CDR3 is TGTGCCTGGAGTCTTCTAGCGGGGGGGGCCACAGATACGCAGTATTTT. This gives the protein CAWSLLAGGATDTQYF.

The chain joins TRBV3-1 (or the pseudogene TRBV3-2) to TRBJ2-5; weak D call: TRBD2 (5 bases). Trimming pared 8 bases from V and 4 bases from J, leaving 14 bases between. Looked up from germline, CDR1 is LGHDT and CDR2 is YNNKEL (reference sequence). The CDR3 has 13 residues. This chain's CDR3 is CASAREWAETQYF. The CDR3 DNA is TGTGCCAGCGCGAGGGAGTGGGCAGAGACCCAGTACTTC.

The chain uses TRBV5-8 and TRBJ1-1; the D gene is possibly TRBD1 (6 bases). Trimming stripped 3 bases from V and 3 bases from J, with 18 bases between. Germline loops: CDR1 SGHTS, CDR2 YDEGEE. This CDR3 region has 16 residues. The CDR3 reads CASSSDSNPIHTEAFF. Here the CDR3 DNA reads TGTGCCAGCAGCTCGGACAGCAATCCCATCCACACTGAAGCTTTCTTT.

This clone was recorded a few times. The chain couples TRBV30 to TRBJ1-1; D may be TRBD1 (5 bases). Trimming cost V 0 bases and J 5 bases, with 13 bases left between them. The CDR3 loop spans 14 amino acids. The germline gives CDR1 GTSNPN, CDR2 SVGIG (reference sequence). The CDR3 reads CAWSVRGGWTEAFF. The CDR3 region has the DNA TGTGCCTGGAGTGTACGCGGGGGATGGACTGAAGCTTTCTTT.

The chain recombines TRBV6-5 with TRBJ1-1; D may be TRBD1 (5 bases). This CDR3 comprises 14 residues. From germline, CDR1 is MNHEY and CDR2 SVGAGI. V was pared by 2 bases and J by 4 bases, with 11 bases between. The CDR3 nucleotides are TGTGCCAGCAGTTACACAATAGACAGCACTGAAGCTTTCTTT. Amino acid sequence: CASSYTIDSTEAFF.

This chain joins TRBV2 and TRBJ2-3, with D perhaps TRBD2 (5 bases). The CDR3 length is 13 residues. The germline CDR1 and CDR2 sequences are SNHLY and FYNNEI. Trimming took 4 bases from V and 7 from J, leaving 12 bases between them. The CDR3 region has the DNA TGTGCCAGCAGTGTCGGGGTAGATAATACGCAGTATTTT. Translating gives CASSVGVDNTQYF.

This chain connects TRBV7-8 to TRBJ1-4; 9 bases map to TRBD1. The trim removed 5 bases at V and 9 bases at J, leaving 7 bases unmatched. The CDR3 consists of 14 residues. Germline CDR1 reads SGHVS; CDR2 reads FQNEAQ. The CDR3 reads CASSPRDRVQKLFF. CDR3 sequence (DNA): TGTGCCAGCAGCCCCCGGGACAGGGTTCAAAAACTGTTTTTT.

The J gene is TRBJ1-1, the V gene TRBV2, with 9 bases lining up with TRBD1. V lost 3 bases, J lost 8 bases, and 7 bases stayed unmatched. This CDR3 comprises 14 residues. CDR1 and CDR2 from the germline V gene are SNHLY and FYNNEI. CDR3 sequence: CASSDYPGTGEAFF. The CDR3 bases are TGTGCCAGCAGTGATTACCCCGGGACAGGGGAAGCTTTCTTT.